This TCR beta chain was sequenced during a study of T cells in Graves' hyperthyroidism and ophthalmopathy. Study-wide results and caveats: Median prediction lead before ophthalmopathy onset was six to eight months with the model.

This clonotype was counted many times. Its target is unknown. The CDR3 contains 15 residues. In germline, CDR1 is KGHDR, CDR2 SFDVKD. V gave up 3 bases and J gave up 7 bases; unmatched junction bases: 6. Hyperthyroidism in the patients, aged 18 to 65, was newly diagnosed and under 2 months in duration. Patients showing uncontrolled infection, other autoimmune disease, pregnancy or lactation were ineligible. TCR beta CDR3 regions were amplified from RNA. Carried out on the TCR CDR3, a first-round RT-PCR used the HTBI primer set. TCRdb analysed the multiplex PCR reads with MiXCR anew, one entry per CDR3 protein. Among roughly 750,000 distinct CDR3 sequences listed, approximately 16% were seen once.

This clonotype was sampled from a young man with Graves' hyperthyroidism. The sequenced sample was blood. The rearrangement links TRBV24-1 to TRBJ1-2, with 11 positions matching TRBD1. For the CDR3, the DNA is TGTGCCACCAGTGATGACCGGGACAGGGGGGGTGGCTACACCTTC. Encoded protein: CATSDDRDRGGGYTF.